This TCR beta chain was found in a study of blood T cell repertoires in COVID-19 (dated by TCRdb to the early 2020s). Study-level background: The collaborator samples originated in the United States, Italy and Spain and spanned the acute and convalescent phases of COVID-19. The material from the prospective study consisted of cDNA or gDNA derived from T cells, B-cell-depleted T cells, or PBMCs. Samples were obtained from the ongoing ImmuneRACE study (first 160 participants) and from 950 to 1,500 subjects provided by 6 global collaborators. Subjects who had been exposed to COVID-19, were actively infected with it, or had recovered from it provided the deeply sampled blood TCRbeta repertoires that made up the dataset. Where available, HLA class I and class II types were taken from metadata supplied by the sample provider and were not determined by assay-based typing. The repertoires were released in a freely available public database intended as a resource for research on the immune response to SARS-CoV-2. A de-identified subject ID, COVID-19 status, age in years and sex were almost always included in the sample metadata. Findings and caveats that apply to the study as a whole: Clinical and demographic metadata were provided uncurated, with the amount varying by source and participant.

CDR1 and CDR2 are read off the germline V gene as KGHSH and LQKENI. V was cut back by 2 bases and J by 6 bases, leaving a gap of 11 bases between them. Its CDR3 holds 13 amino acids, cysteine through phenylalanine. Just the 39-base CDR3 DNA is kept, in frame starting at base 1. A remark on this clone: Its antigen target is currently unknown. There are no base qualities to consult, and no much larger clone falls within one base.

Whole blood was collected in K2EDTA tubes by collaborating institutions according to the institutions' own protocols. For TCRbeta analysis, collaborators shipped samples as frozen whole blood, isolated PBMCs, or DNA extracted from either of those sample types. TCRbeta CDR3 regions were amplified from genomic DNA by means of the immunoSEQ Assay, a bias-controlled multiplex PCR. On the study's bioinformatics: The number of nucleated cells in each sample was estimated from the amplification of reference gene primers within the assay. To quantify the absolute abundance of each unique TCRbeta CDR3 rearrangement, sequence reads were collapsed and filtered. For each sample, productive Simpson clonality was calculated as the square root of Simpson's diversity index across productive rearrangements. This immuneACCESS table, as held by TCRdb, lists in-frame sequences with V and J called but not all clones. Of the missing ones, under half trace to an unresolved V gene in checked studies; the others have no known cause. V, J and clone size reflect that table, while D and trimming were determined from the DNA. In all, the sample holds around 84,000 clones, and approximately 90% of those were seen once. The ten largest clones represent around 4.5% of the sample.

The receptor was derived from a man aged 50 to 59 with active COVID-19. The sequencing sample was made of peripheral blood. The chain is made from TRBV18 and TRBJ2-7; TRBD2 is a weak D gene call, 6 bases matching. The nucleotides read TGTGCCAGCTCACCAGCGGGGCGCTCCGAGCAGTACTTC. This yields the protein CASSPAGRSEQYF.